The 32 T cell receptor beta chains below all came from one sample that was sequenced in a study of technical replicates of blood from several donors. The data were produced by immunoSEQ multiplex PCR, yet TCRdb's version contains in-frame clones alone and is incomplete. This repertoire shows around 58,000 clones, roughly 86% found once; its top ten account for just over 5%. Sequencing was carried out using PBMCs. Every receptor here comes from a human donor in good health. Some clones in this sample may be carry-over from other donors' samples.

The chain employs TRBV2 and TRBJ1-1; 7 nucleotides agree with TRBD1. The germline V gene encodes CDR1 SNHLY and CDR2 FYNNEI. V lost 3 bases, J lost 1 base, and 11 bases stayed unmatched. The CDR3 runs 17 residues. The CDR3 loop reads CASSEGLRGFGNTEAFF. CDR3 DNA sequence: TGTGCCAGCAGTGAGGGCCTCAGGGGGTTCGGGAACACTGAAGCTTTCTTT.

This clone was counted a few times. The J gene is TRBJ1-1, the V gene TRBV5-4; a possible D gene is TRBD1 (6 bases). The germline V gene encodes CDR1 SGHNT and CDR2 YYREEE (reference sequence). The CDR3 extends over 13 amino acids. Trimming stripped 3 bases from V and 7 bases from J, with 13 bases between. As DNA, the CDR3 is TGTGCCAGCAGCTGGAGGGGGGGCATTGAAGCTTTCTTT. Translating it yields CASSWRGGIEAFF.

In this sample, this clone turned up a few times. This sequence joins TRBV4-2 and TRBJ2-3, with 7 nucleotides matching TRBD2. Germline V CDR1 and CDR2: LGHNA, YNFKEQ. Trimming took 0 bases from V and 4 from J; bases not matched to a gene: 7. The CDR3 is 16 amino acids. CDR3 region: CASSQDKASGPDTQYF. The DNA of the CDR3 is TGTGCCAGCAGCCAAGATAAGGCTAGCGGTCCAGATACGCAGTATTTT.

The V and J genes are TRBV4-3 and TRBJ2-4; 12 positions match TRBD2. V shed 0 bases, J shed 12 bases, and the junction held 9 bases outside the gene matches. Germline V gene data show CDR1 as LGHNA and CDR2 as YSLEER. CDR3 length: 16 residues. In DNA, the CDR3 is TGCGCCAGCAGCCAAGAGCCTAGCGGGGGGGCTCAAAGTCAGTACTTC. Protein: CASSQEPSGGAQSQYF.

V gene TRBV7-9 combines with J gene TRBJ2-3; maybe TRBD2 (6 bases). In germline, CDR1 is SEHNR, CDR2 FQNEAQ (reference sequence). The CDR3 has 15 residues. V dropped 1 base and J dropped 0 bases, with 8 bases sitting between them. The CDR3 region is CASSLVEGSTDTQYF. The DNA of the CDR3 is TGTGCCAGCAGCTTAGTGGAGGGCAGCACAGATACGCAGTATTTT.

The rearrangement uses TRBV5-6 and TRBJ2-5; 8 nucleotides agree with TRBD2. V was pared by 4 bases and J by 4 bases, with 9 bases of the junction left unmatched. The CDR3 covers 15 residues. CDR1 is SGHDT, CDR2 YYEEEE, per germline. DNA for the CDR3: TGTGCCAGCAGCCCCCTTCTGCGGGAGGTAGAGACCCAGTACTTC. It specifies CASSPLLREVETQYF.

The chain combines TRBV15 with TRBJ2-2; the D is unclear. V was cut by 3 bases and J by 9 bases, with 5 bases left in between. CDR1 and CDR2 from the germline V gene are LNHNV and YYDKDF (reference sequence). The CDR3 consists of 11 residues. CDR3 protein: CATSSVRELFF. CDR3 bases: TGTGCCACCAGCAGTGTCAGGGAGCTGTTTTTT.

The DNA for the CDR3 is TGTGCCACCAGCAGAGATAGAGGCGGGGTAGTCCAAGAGACCCAGTACTTC. Protein: CATSRDRGGVVQETQYF. J is TRBJ2-5 and V is TRBV15; D may be TRBD2 (6 bases). The CDR3 is 17 residues long. Germline CDR1 reads LNHNV; CDR2 reads YYDKDF (reference sequence). V gave up 0 bases and J gave up 1 base, with 15 bases separating them.

J is TRBJ2-7 and V is TRBV5-1; no firm D call. Trimming stripped 4 bases from V and 0 bases from J, with 11 bases between. This CDR3 is 14 amino acids long. Germline V gene data show CDR1 as SGHRS and CDR2 as YFSETQ. The CDR3 sequence is CASSLDGSSYEQYF. The CDR3 nucleotides read TGCGCCAGCAGCCTGGACGGTAGCTCCTACGAGCAGTACTTC.

The V gene is TRBV2, the J gene TRBJ2-2; 9 bases are shared with TRBD2. CDR3 length: 15 amino acids. V shed 5 bases and J 8 bases; nucleotides not matched to a gene: 9. Germline CDR1 and CDR2: SNHLY and FYNNEI. CDR3 coding DNA: TGTGCCAGCAGTTGGGATAGCGGGAGCAAAGGGGAGCTGTTTTTT. It encodes CASSWDSGSKGELFF.

This sequence joins TRBV7-6 and TRBJ1-3; D not certain. The CDR3 is 16 residues long. The V gene lost 0 bases and the J gene lost 0 bases, with 9 bases spanning the gap. Per germline, CDR1 SGHVS and CDR2 FNYEAQ. CDR3 nucleotide sequence: TGTGCCAGCAGCTTAGCCGGGTATGGCTCTGGAAACACCATATATTTT. Translating gives CASSLAGYGSGNTIYF.

The CDR3 reads CASSPWSGSGANVLTF. In DNA, the CDR3 is TGTGCCAGCAGCCCTTGGAGCGGGTCTGGGGCCAACGTCCTGACTTTC. This chain joins TRBV7-9 and TRBJ2-6; a weak D match, TRBD2 (6 bases). V was trimmed by 5 bases and J by 1 base, leaving 12 bases between them. This CDR3 is 16 amino acids long. Germline V gene sequence: CDR1 SEHNR, CDR2 FQNEAQ (reference sequence). The full variable domain, completed using reference TRBV7-9 and TRBJ2-6, is DTGVSQNPRHKITKRGQNVTFRCDPISEHNRLYWYRQTLGQGPEFLTYFQNEAQLEKSRLLSDRFSAERPKGSFSTLEIQRTEQGDSAMYLCASSPWSGSGANVLTFGAGSRLTVL.

The rearrangement uses TRBV27 and TRBJ2-7; D gene ambiguous. The CDR3 is 13 amino acids. The ends were cut back, 6 bases at V and 1 base at J, with 10 bases in the middle. Germline CDR1 and CDR2: MNHEY and SMNVEV (reference sequence). CDR3 DNA sequence: TGTGCCAGCAGCTCGACTTGGTCCTACGAGCAGTACTTC. Its protein is CASSSTWSYEQYF.

V gene TRBV6-1 combines with J gene TRBJ2-2, with TRBD1 matching 10 bases. The J segment lost 6 bases and the V segment lost 6 bases, leaving 7 bases of the junction unmatched. The CDR3 contains 15 residues. Looked up from germline, CDR1 is MNHNS and CDR2 is SASEGT. CDR3 nucleotides: TGTGCCAGCAGACGACAGGGGGCAGGCGCCGGGGAGCTGTTTTTT. Its translation is CASRRQGAGAGELFF.

J is TRBJ2-7 and V is TRBV5-5; D might be TRBD1 (5 bases). Trimming took off 1 base at V and 6 bases at J, with 8 bases between the two ends. This CDR3 has 12 residues. CDR1 SGHKS and CDR2 YYEKEE come from the germline V gene (reference sequence). DNA for the CDR3: TGTGCCAGCAGCTTGAGACAGATCGAGCAGTACTTC. Translation gives CASSLRQIEQYF.

The V and J genes are TRBV10-3 and TRBJ1-5; TRBD1 matches 11 bases. Germline CDR1 is ENHRY and CDR2 is SYGVKD. Trimming took 3 bases from V and 4 from J; bases not matched to a gene: 5. This CDR3 has 16 amino acids. Here the CDR3 DNA reads TGTGCCATCAGTGATACCGGGACAGGGGGAAATCAGCCCCAGCATTTT. Encoded protein: CAISDTGTGGNQPQHF.

This clone was observed once. This sequence joins TRBV7-6 and TRBJ2-1, with 8 bases matching TRBD2. Trimming removed 4 bases from V and 9 bases from J; junction bases left unmatched: 5. Germline CDR1 SGHVS, CDR2 FNYEAQ. The CDR3 has 13 amino acids. The CDR3 region has the DNA TGTGCCAGCAGCTCGATTAGCGGGGTTGAGCAGTTCTTC. Its protein product is CASSSISGVEQFF.

The CDR3 loop reads CASSPRVGVHDGYTF. The CDR3 DNA reads as TGTGCCAGCAGCCCCCGGGTAGGGGTTCACGATGGCTACACCTTC. This chain uses TRBV7-9 with TRBJ1-2; a possible D gene is TRBD1 (5 bases). Germline lookup yields CDR1 SEHNR and CDR2 FQNEAQ (reference sequence). The CDR3 has 15 amino acids. V lost 5 bases, J lost 6 bases, and 19 bases lay in between.

The chain employs TRBV6-1 and TRBJ2-5; TRBD1 matches at 7 bases. Germline trimming cut 6 bases from V and 8 bases from J; bases unmatched to any gene: 3. Germline values: CDR1 MNHNS, CDR2 SASEGT. The CDR3 extends over 11 amino acids. The chain's CDR3 is CASSRQGTQYF. CDR3 sequence (DNA): TGTGCCAGCAGCCGACAGGGAACCCAGTACTTC.

The V call is TRBV25-1, the J call TRBJ1-4; 7 nucleotides line up with TRBD1. From germline, CDR1 is MGHDK and CDR2 SYGVNS. V dropped 5 bases and J dropped 6; count of bases not matched to a gene: 9. The CDR3 sequence is 15 residues long. CDR3 amino acids: CASSPSRGVDEKLFF. CDR3 in DNA: TGTGCCAGCAGTCCCTCCAGGGGGGTTGATGAAAAACTGTTTTTT.

The count of this clone is one. The chain carries TRBV7-6 and TRBJ2-3; a possible D gene is TRBD2 (6 bases). The CDR3 covers 15 residues. In germline, CDR1 is SGHVS, CDR2 FNYEAQ. Trimming took off 5 bases at V and 4 bases at J, with 16 bases between the two ends. CDR3 region: CASSPGGMGADTQYF. Written as DNA, the CDR3 is TGTGCCAGCAGCCCCGGGGGTATGGGCGCAGATACGCAGTATTTT.

The rearrangement uses TRBV5-1 and TRBJ2-3; 9 bases fit TRBD2. CDR1 is SGHRS and CDR2 is YFSETQ in the germline V gene. V shed 6 bases and J 2 bases; nucleotides not matched to a gene: 7. The CDR3 runs 15 residues. The CDR3 spells CASTNIAGATDTQYF. For the CDR3, the DNA is TGCGCCAGCACCAATATAGCGGGAGCCACAGATACGCAGTATTTT.

This clone was detected once. The genes are TRBV18 and TRBJ2-7; TRBD2 agrees at 9 bases. V trimming: 3 bases; J trimming: 6 bases; junction bases outside the gene matches: 6. CDR1 and CDR2 (germline): KGHSH, LQKENI. There are 14 residues in the CDR3. CDR3 region: CASSPDSGSAEQYF. The CDR3 DNA reads as TGTGCCAGCTCACCTGATAGCGGGAGTGCCGAGCAGTACTTC.

This chain joins TRBV27 and TRBJ1-6; D might be TRBD1 (5 bases). The ends were cut back, 7 bases at V and 6 bases at J, with 16 bases in the middle. The CDR3 covers 15 residues. Germline CDR1 is MNHEY and CDR2 is SMNVEV (reference sequence). CDR3 DNA sequence: TGTGCCAGCACTTACCTGTCGGGGGGTAATTCACCCCTCCACTTT. This translates into CASTYLSGGNSPLHF.

This chain uses TRBV7-2 with TRBJ2-2, with 7 bases lining up with TRBD2. The V gene end was trimmed by 5 bases and the J gene end by 1 base; junction bases not matched to a gene: 7. From germline, CDR1 is SGHTA and CDR2 FQGNSA. This CDR3 comprises 16 residues. The CDR3 DNA sequence: TGTGCCAGCAGCCAAGGGAGGGATATGAACACCGGGGAGCTGTTTTTT. Translated: CASSQGRDMNTGELFF.

The V and J genes are TRBV15 and TRBJ2-5; TRBD2 agrees at 9 bases. Trimming at V came to 1 base and at J to 2 bases, leaving 8 bases not matched to a gene. The CDR3 has 17 residues. Germline V CDR1 and CDR2: LNHNV, YYDKDF (reference sequence). As DNA, the CDR3 is TGTGCCACCAGCAGAGGCCGACTAGCGGCCTATCAAGAGACCCAGTACTTC. Protein product: CATSRGRLAAYQETQYF.

The V and J genes are TRBV15 and TRBJ1-1; D gene unclear. The CDR3 length is 14 residues. Germline CDR1 is LNHNV and CDR2 is YYDKDF (reference sequence). Between the trimmed V and J ends, which lost 1 base and 0 bases, there was a span of 6 bases. The CDR3 loop is CATSRGRLNTEAFF. The CDR3 DNA is TGTGCCACCAGCAGAGGCAGGTTGAACACTGAAGCTTTCTTT. Using reference TRBV15 and TRBJ1-1 for the parts outside the CDR3, the full variable domain is DAMVIQNPRYQVTQFGKPVTLSCSQTLNHNVMYWYQQKSSQAPKLLFHYYDKDFNNEADTPDNFQSRRPNTSFCFLDIRSPGLGDTAMYLCATSRGRLNTEAFFGQGTRLTVV.

This chain joins TRBV5-1 and TRBJ2-3; 7 nucleotides line up with TRBD2. The V gene's germline CDR1 is SGHRS and CDR2 YFSETQ. V shed 1 base, J shed 13 bases, and the junction held 9 bases outside the gene matches. CDR3 length: 13 residues. CDR3 region: CASSLRDGGTEYF. CDR3 sequence (DNA): TGCGCCAGCAGCTTGAGGGACGGGGGGACGGAGTATTTT. Supplemented by reference TRBV5-1 and TRBJ2-3, the full variable domain reads KAGVTQTPRYLIKTRGQQVTLSCSPISGHRSVSWYQQTPGQGLQFLFEYFSETQRNKGNFPGRFSGRQFSNSRSEMNVSTLELGDSALYLCASSLRDGGTEYFGPGTRLTVL.

This clone came up a few times. The chain has TRBV30 and TRBJ2-2, with D perhaps TRBD1 (7 bases). Per germline, CDR1 GTSNPN and CDR2 SVGIG (reference sequence). V was pared by 3 bases and J by 5 bases, with 16 bases between. The CDR3 is made up of 15 amino acids. For the CDR3, the DNA is TGTGCCTGGAGCCACAGGGGACGGGAGACCGGGGAGCTGTTTTTT. It is translated as CAWSHRGRETGELFF.

The sample holds a few counts of this clone. This rearrangement joins TRBV7-2 to TRBJ2-6; TRBD1 matches at 11 bases. The germline CDR1 and CDR2 sequences are SGHTA and FQGNSA. After removal of 7 bases from V and 2 bases from J, the junction contained 13 bases not matched to a gene. There are 19 residues in the CDR3. CDR3 amino acids: CASTALFGQGATGANVLTF. The CDR3 bases are TGTGCCAGCACCGCTCTATTTGGACAGGGGGCAACTGGGGCCAACGTCCTGACTTTC.

The chain is built from TRBV7-2 and TRBJ2-7; possible D gene TRBD2, 5 bases. The germline V gene encodes CDR1 SGHTA and CDR2 FQGNSA. V was cut by 4 bases and J by 6 bases, with 10 bases left in between. This CDR3 region has 12 residues. Written as DNA, the CDR3 is TGTGCCAGCAGCTCTAGGAGCGGCGAGCAGTACTTC. Its translation: CASSSRSGEQYF.

V gene TRBV4-1 combines with J gene TRBJ1-2, with TRBD1 matching 8 bases. The V gene end was trimmed by 4 bases and the J gene end by 2 bases; junction bases not matched to a gene: 3. Germline V gene sequence: CDR1 MGHRA, CDR2 YSYEKL. The CDR3 contains 14 residues. CDR3: CASSLDRANYGYTF. The DNA of the CDR3 is TGCGCCAGCAGCCTGGACAGGGCCAACTATGGCTACACCTTC.